These T cell receptor beta chains were read from a single sample in a study of T cells in Graves' hyperthyroidism and ophthalmopathy. TCRdb processed the multiplex PCR reads anew with MiXCR; each CDR3 protein has one entry. The data contain roughly 520,000 distinct CDR3 sequences, about 24% of them singletons. Sequenced sample: blood. The receptors were gathered from a young woman with Graves' ophthalmopathy. CDR3s include the opening cysteine and the closing phenylalanine or tryptophan. A D gene is named only where the DNA matches it firmly. For some rows the clone size is stated as once, few or many, or as a class when expanded; others skip it.

CDR3 DNA: TGTGCCAGCAGCTTCTCTTGGCAGGGAAGGGGCGAGCAGTACTTC
CDR3 protein: CASSFSWQGRGEQYF
V gene: TRBV11-2
clone size: -
D gene: -
J gene: TRBJ2-7

CDR3 DNA: TGCAGCGTTGAAGAGGGAGCCAAAAACATTAAGTACTTC
CDR3 protein: CSVEEGAKNIKYF
V gene: TRBV29-1
clone size: -
D gene: -
J gene: TRBJ2-4

CDR3 DNA: TGTGCCAGCAGCGACCCGGGACTAGCGAGGTACGAGCAGTACTTC
CDR3 protein: CASSDPGLARYEQYF
V gene: TRBV6-2/TRBV6-3
clone size: -
D gene: TRBD2
J gene: TRBJ2-7

CDR3 DNA: TGTGCCAGCGGGATTATAAACACCGGGGAGCTGTTTTTT
CDR3 protein: CASGIINTGELFF
V gene: TRBV6-1
clone size: many
D gene: -
J gene: TRBJ2-2

CDR3 DNA: TGTGCCAGCAGCTCGGACTGGGGACAAGAGACCCAGTACTTC
CDR3 protein: CASSSDWGQETQYF
V gene: TRBV7-9
clone size: many
D gene: -
J gene: TRBJ2-5

CDR3 DNA: TGTGCCACCCTTAGCGGCACCGGGGAGCTGTTTTTT
CDR3 protein: CATLSGTGELFF
V gene: TRBV28
clone size: many
D gene: -
J gene: TRBJ2-2

CDR3 DNA: TGTGCCACCAGCCAGCGGGTGGGGGTAGAGACCCAGTACTTC
CDR3 protein: CATSQRVGVETQYF
V gene: TRBV15
clone size: few
D gene: -
J gene: TRBJ2-5

CDR3 DNA: TGCAGTGCCGGACCGGAGGGCGGTGAGACCCAGCACTTC
CDR3 protein: CSAGPEGGETQHF
V gene: TRBV20-1
clone size: -
D gene: -
J gene: TRBJ2-5

CDR3 DNA: TGTGCCAGCAGTTCAAATAGGGGGACGGGGACCCAGTACTTC
CDR3 protein: CASSSNRGTGTQYF
V gene: TRBV27
clone size: many
D gene: -
J gene: TRBJ2-5

CDR3 DNA: TGTGCCTGGAATGGGGGGACGAACACCGGGGAGCTGTTTTTT
CDR3 protein: CAWNGGTNTGELFF
V gene: TRBV30
clone size: -
D gene: -
J gene: TRBJ2-2

CDR3 DNA: TGTGCCACGGGGGGCAGGGGAGTCCACTCTGGAAACACCATATATTTT
CDR3 protein: CATGGRGVHSGNTIYF
V gene: TRBV6-5
clone size: many
D gene: -
J gene: TRBJ1-3

CDR3 DNA: TGCGCCAGCACAAGAGGGGGAGGGGCTGAAGCTTTCTTT
CDR3 protein: CASTRGGGAEAFF
V gene: TRBV5-1
clone size: many
D gene: -
J gene: TRBJ1-1

CDR3 DNA: TGTGCCAGCAGTGAAGGGCTTGCGGGGGCACGTCAGCCCCAGCATTTT
CDR3 protein: CASSEGLAGARQPQHF
V gene: TRBV6-1
clone size: -
D gene: -
J gene: TRBJ1-5

CDR3 DNA: TGTGCCAGCAGTGAAAAGGTGACCGTGAACACTGAAGCTTTCTTT
CDR3 protein: CASSEKVTVNTEAFF
V gene: TRBV6-1
clone size: many
D gene: -
J gene: TRBJ1-1

CDR3 DNA: TGTGCCAGCAGTTACTCACAGATCAAGAACACTGAAGCTTTCTTT
CDR3 protein: CASSYSQIKNTEAFF
V gene: TRBV6-5
clone size: many
D gene: -
J gene: TRBJ1-1

CDR3 DNA: TGTGCCAGCAGCTTGTCGGCTAGCGGGACCCAGTACTTC
CDR3 protein: CASSLSASGTQYF
V gene: TRBV7-2
clone size: many
D gene: TRBD2
J gene: TRBJ2-5

CDR3 DNA: TGTGCCGTTCTGGCGGGTAACACTGAAGCTTTCTTT
CDR3 protein: CAVLAGNTEAFF
V gene: TRBV28
clone size: -
D gene: -
J gene: TRBJ1-1

CDR3 DNA: TGTGCCAGCACCACCTCCCCTAGCGGGGGTTACACCGGGGAGCTGTTTTTT
CDR3 protein: CASTTSPSGGYTGELFF
V gene: TRBV5-6
clone size: few
D gene: TRBD2
J gene: TRBJ2-2

CDR3 DNA: TGTGCCAGCAGCAAACAGGGGGCTGGGGCCAACGTCCTGACTTTC
CDR3 protein: CASSKQGAGANVLTF
V gene: TRBV12-3/TRBV12-4
clone size: many
D gene: TRBD1
J gene: TRBJ2-6

CDR3 DNA: TGTGCCAGCAAAGGAGACTCTGGAAACACCATATATTTT
CDR3 protein: CASKGDSGNTIYF
V gene: TRBV2
clone size: -
D gene: -
J gene: TRBJ1-3

CDR3 DNA: TGTGCCAGCAGCATGTTCCAACCCTACGAGCAGTACTTC
CDR3 protein: CASSMFQPYEQYF
V gene: TRBV11-1
clone size: few
D gene: -
J gene: TRBJ2-7

CDR3 DNA: TGTGCCAGCAGTACTGACAGAAACTATGGCTACACCTTC
CDR3 protein: CASSTDRNYGYTF
V gene: TRBV6-2/TRBV6-3
clone size: many
D gene: -
J gene: TRBJ1-2

CDR3 DNA: TGTGCCAGCAGTTACTCTATAGACACGGAGAGCTCCTATAATTCACCCCTCCACTTT
CDR3 protein: CASSYSIDTESSYNSPLHF
V gene: TRBV6-5
clone size: many
D gene: -
J gene: TRBJ1-6

CDR3 DNA: TGTGCCAGCAGCGGGGAGGGGGGGCCTTTCTATGGCTACACCTTC
CDR3 protein: CASSGEGGPFYGYTF
V gene: TRBV7-9
clone size: -
D gene: -
J gene: TRBJ1-2

CDR3 DNA: TGTGCCAGCAGTCCTACAGGGTTTAGCAATCAGCCCCAGCATTTT
CDR3 protein: CASSPTGFSNQPQHF
V gene: TRBV7-8
clone size: many
D gene: -
J gene: TRBJ1-5

CDR3 DNA: TGTGCCAGCAGCCTTGAAACTAGCGGCAACGAGCAGTACTTC
CDR3 protein: CASSLETSGNEQYF
V gene: TRBV6-2/TRBV6-3
clone size: -
D gene: TRBD2
J gene: TRBJ2-7

CDR3 DNA: TGTGCCAGCAGCTTCACCCGGAGGGGGTACGTCGCTTTCTTT
CDR3 protein: CASSFTRRGYVAFF
V gene: TRBV27
clone size: many
D gene: -
J gene: TRBJ1-1

CDR3 DNA: TGTGCCAGTGCCCGAAGTGCAACTAATGAAAAACTGTTTTTT
CDR3 protein: CASARSATNEKLFF
V gene: TRBV25-1
clone size: -
D gene: -
J gene: TRBJ1-4